One sample yielded the 26 T cell receptor beta chains listed below, sequenced in a study of T-cell reconstitution after alpha-beta-depleted transplantation in children. Researchers prepared the TCRbeta library using unique molecular identifiers, the study reports. A single record per CDR3 protein comes from TCRdb applying MiXCR to the PCR reads. The sample includes approximately 400,000 distinct CDR3 sequences, 9.5% to 13% seen only once; the top ten take 5% to 6.5%. The starting material was PBMCs from the stem cell graft donor, obtained from the stem cell graft. These receptors originate from a human donor who donated a stem cell graft to a child with acute myeloid leukemia.

The gene calls are TRBV20-1 and TRBJ2-2; D gene ambiguous. The ends were cut back, 0 bases at V and 5 bases at J, with 7 bases in the middle. This CDR3 spans 13 amino acids. Germline CDR1 DFQATT, CDR2 SNEGSKA (reference sequence). In DNA form, the CDR3 reads TGCAGTGCTAGAGATCCTCTGACCGGGGAGCTGTTTTTT. Encoded protein: CSARDPLTGELFF.

The chain carries TRBV10-3 and TRBJ2-7; D possibly corresponds to TRBD2 (5 bases). V lost 5 bases to trimming and J lost 7 bases, with 15 bases between them. CDR3 length: 13 amino acids. Germline V gene lookup returns CDR1 ENHRY and CDR2 SYGVKD. The CDR3 DNA reads as TGTGCCATCAGTACTTATCTCCCGGGGGAGCAGTACTTC. This sequence encodes CAISTYLPGEQYF.

The rearrangement uses TRBV20-1 and TRBJ1-5, with TRBD1 matching 9 bases. The V gene end was trimmed by 4 bases and the J gene end by 7 bases; junction bases not matched to a gene: 17. The CDR3 consists of 17 residues. Looked up from germline, CDR1 is DFQATT and CDR2 is SNEGSKA (reference sequence). CDR3 in amino acids: CSATTRLGQGTGQPQHF. DNA for the CDR3: TGCAGTGCTACAACAAGACTCGGACAGGGGACCGGGCAGCCCCAGCATTTT.

This clonotype was seen at least ten times. The chain employs TRBV2 and TRBJ2-7; D uncertain. This CDR3 region has 13 residues. V was shortened by 1 base and J by 2 bases, with 6 bases between the two germline ends. Germline values: CDR1 SNHLY, CDR2 FYNNEI. Here the CDR3 reads CASSEETTYEQYF. The CDR3 nucleotides are TGTGCCAGCAGTGAAGAGACAACCTACGAGCAGTACTTC.

The chain is built from TRBV5-1 and TRBJ1-2; no firm D call. The CDR3 is 14 amino acids. Germline CDR1 is SGHRS and CDR2 is YFSETQ. Trimming stripped 4 bases from V and 8 bases from J, with 18 bases between. Here the CDR3 DNA reads TGCGCCAGCAGCCTCTTAGGAGGGAGTCGGGGCTACACCTTC. Its protein product is CASSLLGGSRGYTF.

The chain joins TRBV7-9 to TRBJ2-5; 7 nucleotides line up with TRBD1. Germline CDR1 is SEHNR and CDR2 is FQNEAQ (reference sequence). The junction had 8 bases not matched to a gene; V was cut back by 7 bases and J by 0 bases. The CDR3 has 15 residues. CDR3 loop: CASTSGTENQETQYF. As DNA, the CDR3 is TGTGCCAGCACCTCCGGGACAGAGAACCAAGAGACCCAGTACTTC.

In its sample, this clonotype was seen a few times. The chain uses TRBV29-1 and TRBJ1-1; a possible D gene is TRBD1 (6 bases). V lost 5 bases and J lost 4, with 14 bases in between. Germline V gene lookup returns CDR1 SQVTM and CDR2 ANQGSEA. CDR3 length: 13 residues. CDR3 protein: CSVTQGRGTEAFF. Here the CDR3 DNA reads TGCAGCGTTACACAGGGTCGGGGCACTGAAGCTTTCTTT.

The rearrangement joins TRBV3-1 to TRBJ1-5; 8 bases match TRBD1. The CDR3 contains 15 residues. V lost 1 base to trimming and J lost 4 bases; unmatched junction nucleotides: 3. Germline assignment: CDR1 LGHDT and CDR2 YNNKEL (reference sequence). CDR3 region: CASSQGQGRNQPQHF. CDR3 coding DNA: TGTGCCAGCAGCCAAGGACAGGGGAGGAATCAGCCCCAGCATTTT.

This clonotype was counted only a few times. The chain recombines TRBV5-5 with TRBJ2-7, with a tentative D call TRBD2 (6 bases). Trimming left V 1 base short and J 3 bases short, with 11 bases between. Germline V gene lookup returns CDR1 SGHKS and CDR2 YYEKEE (reference sequence). The CDR3 is made up of 14 amino acids. The CDR3 DNA reads as TGTGCCAGCAGCTTGCAAGCGGGCCACTACGAGCAGTACGTC. Translation: CASSLQAGHYEQYV.

This clonotype was counted only a few times. The chain recombines TRBV20-1 with TRBJ2-3; a weak D match, TRBD2 (5 bases). Trimming stripped 6 bases from V and 0 bases from J, with 16 bases between. Germline CDR1 reads DFQATT; CDR2 reads SNEGSKA (reference sequence). The CDR3 runs 15 residues. CDR3 sequence (DNA): TGCAGTGCAGCCGCCCGGCGGGTTAGCACAGATACGCAGTATTTT. Protein product: CSAAARRVSTDTQYF.

A few counts support this clonotype. The V gene is TRBV7-2, the J gene TRBJ2-3; D ambiguous. V was trimmed by 1 base and J by 5 bases, leaving 7 bases between them. Per germline, CDR1 SGHTA and CDR2 FQGNSA. The CDR3 contains 13 residues. Here the CDR3 DNA reads TGTGCCAGCAGCTTAGGGTATGGAGATACGCAGTATTTT. It yields the protein CASSLGYGDTQYF.

There are a few counts of this clonotype. The CDR3 bases are TGTGCCAGCAGCCACGACAGGGGGTCTACCGGGGAGCTGTTTTTT. It yields the protein CASSHDRGSTGELFF. V usage is TRBV4-2 and J usage is TRBJ2-2; 9 nucleotides line up with TRBD1. J gave up 5 bases and V 3 bases, and 4 bases lay outside the gene matches. Germline V CDR1 and CDR2: LGHNA, YNFKEQ. This CDR3 has 15 amino acids.

This clonotype came up many times. This chain uses TRBV7-9 with TRBJ2-7; either TRBD1 or TRBD2 may fit D (5 bases each). This CDR3 spans 14 amino acids. Trimming left V 4 bases short and J 2 bases short, with 12 bases between. From germline, CDR1 is SEHNR and CDR2 FQNEAQ (reference sequence). The CDR3 protein is CASSSGTGAYEQYF. CDR3 DNA sequence: TGTGCCAGCAGCTCGGGGACCGGAGCCTACGAGCAGTACTTC.

This chain uses TRBV10-3 with TRBJ2-3; no clear D. The length of the CDR3 is 13 residues. The germline gives CDR1 ENHRY, CDR2 SYGVKD. The ends were cut back, 3 bases at V and 5 bases at J, with 9 bases in the middle. CDR3 region: CAISDLTGDTQYF. The DNA for the CDR3 is TGTGCCATCAGTGACCTCACTGGAGATACGCAGTATTTT.

The chain joins TRBV4-1 to TRBJ2-5, with a tentative D call TRBD1 (5 bases). This CDR3 is built from 16 residues. The V gene lost 0 bases and the J gene lost 7 bases, with 18 bases spanning the gap. The V gene's germline CDR1 is MGHRA and CDR2 YSYEKL. The CDR3 is CASSQDPVEGVRTQYF. In DNA, the CDR3 is TGCGCCAGCAGCCAAGATCCTGTGGAAGGGGTTAGGACCCAGTACTTC.

This clonotype showed up many times. The chain recombines TRBV7-9 with TRBJ2-7; no definite D call. The CDR3 runs 11 residues. V lost 2 bases to trimming and J lost 1 base, with 0 bases between them. CDR1 and CDR2 from the germline V gene are SEHNR and FQNEAQ (reference sequence). The CDR3 loop is CASSLSYEQYV. CDR3 in DNA: TGTGCCAGCAGCTTATCCTACGAGCAGTACGTC.

V and J are TRBV25-1 and TRBJ1-1; unclear D gene. CDR3 length: 15 amino acids. CDR1 MGHDK and CDR2 SYGVNS come from the germline V gene. Trimming shortened V by 1 base and J by 0 bases, and 9 bases separated the two germline ends. CDR3 amino acids: CASSESGRVNTEAFF. In DNA form, the CDR3 reads TGTGCCAGCAGTGAATCAGGCAGAGTGAACACTGAAGCTTTCTTT.

V usage is TRBV20-1 and J usage is TRBJ1-2; 7 positions agree with TRBD1. The J segment lost 3 bases and the V segment lost 5 bases, leaving 15 bases of the junction unmatched. There are 16 residues in the CDR3. CDR1 and CDR2 from the germline V gene are DFQATT and SNEGSKA (reference sequence). In DNA, the CDR3 is TGCAGTGCTCAGGGCGGGGGCTTCAGGGGGGACTATGGCTACACCTTC. Protein product: CSAQGGGFRGDYGYTF.

There are many counts of this clonotype. The chain carries TRBV6-1 and TRBJ1-2; D not certain. Trimming pared 2 bases from V and 3 bases from J, leaving 7 bases between. CDR3 length equals 13 residues. Germline V gene data show CDR1 as MNHNS and CDR2 as SASEGT. The CDR3 spells CASSETGYYGYTF. The CDR3 coding sequence is TGTGCCAGCAGTGAAACCGGTTACTATGGCTACACCTTC.

The chain recombines TRBV7-6 with TRBJ2-3; 7 nucleotides line up with TRBD2. The junction had 10 bases not matched to a gene; V was cut back by 5 bases and J by 2 bases. The CDR3 consists of 16 residues. The germline CDR1 and CDR2 sequences are SGHVS and FNYEAQ. The CDR3 is CASSPRRAGITDTQYF. CDR3 bases: TGTGCCAGCAGCCCCCGTAGAGCGGGGATCACAGATACGCAGTATTTT.

This clonotype showed up just once. The chain joins TRBV4-3 to TRBJ2-3, with unresolved D. The CDR3 spans 16 residues. Trimming shortened V by 2 bases and J by 0 bases, and 12 bases separated the two germline ends. Germline lookup yields CDR1 LGHNA and CDR2 YSLEER. In DNA form, the CDR3 reads TGCGCCAGCAGCCAATTAACTCTGGCTAGCACAGATACGCAGTATTTT. Its translation is CASSQLTLASTDTQYF.

This clonotype was observed a handful of times. Here the CDR3 DNA reads TGCAGTGCTGGTGAGGTGGGCGGCCAAGAGACCCAGTACTTC. Translating gives CSAGEVGGQETQYF. The J gene is TRBJ2-5, the V gene TRBV20-1; D is uncertain. Germline V gene lookup returns CDR1 DFQATT and CDR2 SNEGSKA (reference sequence). There are 14 residues in the CDR3. Trimming pared 5 bases from V and 1 base from J, leaving 14 bases between.

This clonotype has ten or more counts. The chain is built from TRBV12-3 or TRBV12-4 and TRBJ1-5, with D maybe TRBD1 (5 bases). The V and J ends lost 7 bases and 7 bases respectively, with 14 bases between them. The CDR3 is 13 amino acids. CDR3 in DNA: TGTGCCAGCACACTCGGGGGTTCCCAGCCCCAGCATTTT. It specifies CASTLGGSQPQHF.

This clonotype was observed a handful of times. The chain carries TRBV6-1 and TRBJ2-3; 15 bases match TRBD2. Germline CDR1 and CDR2: MNHNS and SASEGT. The junction had 4 bases not matched to a gene; V was cut back by 4 bases and J by 5 bases. The CDR3 has 16 amino acids. In nucleotides, the CDR3 is TGTGCCAGCAGTGGGACTAGCGGGGGGGCGGGAGATACGCAGTATTTT. Protein: CASSGTSGGAGDTQYF.

V usage is TRBV20-1 and J usage is TRBJ2-1; 11 nucleotides align to TRBD2. In germline, CDR1 is DFQATT, CDR2 SNEGSKA (reference sequence). The trim removed 2 bases at V and 0 bases at J, leaving 9 bases unmatched. The CDR3 covers 18 residues. CDR3 protein: CSARTTLAGGSSYNEQFF. DNA of the CDR3: TGCAGTGCTAGAACCACCCTAGCGGGGGGTAGCTCCTACAATGAGCAGTTCTTC.

By frequency in the sample, this clonotype is medium-sized (0.01 to 0.1%). The chain combines TRBV20-1 with TRBJ1-5; possibly TRBD1 for D (5 bases). The germline V gene has CDR1 DFQATT and CDR2 SNEGSKA (reference sequence). The length of the CDR3 is 15 residues. Trimming stripped 3 bases from V and 0 bases from J, with 12 bases between. DNA for the CDR3: TGCAGTGCTAGGTCAGGGATCGATAGCAATCAGCCCCAGCATTTT. It encodes CSARSGIDSNQPQHF.